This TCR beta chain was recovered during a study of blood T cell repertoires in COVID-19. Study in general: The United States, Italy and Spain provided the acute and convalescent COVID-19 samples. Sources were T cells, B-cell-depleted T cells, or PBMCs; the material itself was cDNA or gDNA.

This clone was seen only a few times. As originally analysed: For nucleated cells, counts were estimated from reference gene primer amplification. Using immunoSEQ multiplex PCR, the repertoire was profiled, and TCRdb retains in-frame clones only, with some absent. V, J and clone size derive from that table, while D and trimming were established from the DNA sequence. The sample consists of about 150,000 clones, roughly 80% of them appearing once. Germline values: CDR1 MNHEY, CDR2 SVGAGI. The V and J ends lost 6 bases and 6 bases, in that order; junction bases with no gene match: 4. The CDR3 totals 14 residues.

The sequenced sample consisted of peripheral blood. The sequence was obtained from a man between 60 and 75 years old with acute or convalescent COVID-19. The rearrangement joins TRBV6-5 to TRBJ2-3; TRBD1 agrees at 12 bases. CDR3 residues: CASRGQGASDTQYF. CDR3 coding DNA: TGTGCCAGCAGGGGACAGGGGGCGTCGGATACGCAGTATTTT.